One and the same sample provided the 15 T cell receptor beta chains below, sequenced in a study of blood T cell repertoires in COVID-19. Clones were sequenced by immunoSEQ multiplex PCR, and TCRdb holds only the in-frame ones, with some missing. Of 200,000 or so clones detected, around 84% appear once; the ten largest clones hold around 3%. Material for sequencing was peripheral blood. The receptors were gathered from a man over 45 who had recovered from COVID-19.

V is TRBV3-1 (or the pseudogene TRBV3-2) and J is TRBJ1-3, with 8 bases lining up with TRBD1. The V segment lost 0 bases and the J segment 4 bases; nucleotides outside the gene matches: 14. The germline V gene has CDR1 LGHDT and CDR2 YNNKEL (reference sequence). The CDR3 length is 19 residues. Written as DNA, the CDR3 is TGTGCCAGCAGCCAAGATTCGCCGGGACAGGTCGGTTGGGGAAACACCATATATTTT. This sequence encodes CASSQDSPGQVGWGNTIYF.

V is TRBV28 and J is TRBJ2-5; 12 positions match TRBD2. The ends lost 5 bases at V and 4 bases at J; junction bases unmatched: 14. Per the germline V gene, CDR1 is MDHEN and CDR2 is SYDVKM. The CDR3 loop spans 18 amino acids. The CDR3 DNA reads as TGTGCCAGCAGTCCCTCCCTGTCTAGCGGGAGGGCCTTAGAGACCCAGTACTTC. It is translated as CASSPSLSSGRALETQYF. The full variable domain, with the rest looked up from reference TRBV28 and TRBJ2-5, is DVKVTQSSRYLVKRTGEKVFLECVQDMDHENMFWYRQDPGLGLRLIYFSYDVKMKEKGDIPEGYSVSREKKERFSLILESASTNQTSMYLCASSPSLSSGRALETQYFGPGTRLLVL.

V gene TRBV6-9 combines with J gene TRBJ1-5; unclear D gene. This CDR3 is built from 16 residues. CDR1 MNHGY and CDR2 SVAAGI come from the germline V gene. The ends were cut back, 9 bases at V and 0 bases at J, with 18 bases in the middle. CDR3 protein: CARTRCLSGSNQPQHF. CDR3 in DNA: TGTGCCAGAACCCGCTGCCTTTCAGGTAGCAATCAGCCCCAGCATTTT.

DNA of the CDR3: TGTGCCAGCAGCACCCATTCAGGGTCCAACGAGCAGTACTTC. Residues: CASSTHSGSNEQYF. The chain has TRBV28 and TRBJ2-7; D perhaps matches TRBD1 (5 bases). The CDR3 runs to 14 residues. Per the germline V gene, CDR1 is MDHEN and CDR2 is SYDVKM. Trimming left V 6 bases short and J 5 bases short, with 17 bases between.

This clone was seen a handful of times. The chain joins TRBV27 to TRBJ2-7; TRBD1 matches at 12 bases. Germline values: CDR1 MNHEY, CDR2 SMNVEV (reference sequence). V lost 4 bases to trimming and J lost 0 bases; unmatched junction nucleotides: 7. There are 17 residues in the CDR3. In nucleotides, the CDR3 is TGTGCCAGCAGTTCACCGGGACAGGGGGCGAGCTCCTACGAGCAGTACTTC. It encodes CASSSPGQGASSYEQYF.

This clone was seen a single time. The gene calls are TRBV5-4 and TRBJ2-7; D is perhaps TRBD1 (6 bases). The CDR3 runs 14 residues. CDR1 and CDR2 from the germline V gene are SGHNT and YYREEE (reference sequence). Trimming left V 2 bases short and J 4 bases short, with 13 bases between. The CDR3, as DNA: TGTGCCAGCAGCTTCGCCGGGACATTTTACGAGCAGTACTTC. Encoded protein: CASSFAGTFYEQYF. Full variable domain (rest looked up from reference TRBV5-4 and TRBJ2-7): ETGVTQSPTHLIKTRGQQVTLRCSSQSGHNTVSWYQQALGQGPQFIFQYYREEENGRGNFPPRFSGLQFPNYSSELNVNALELDDSALYLCASSFAGTFYEQYFGPGTRLTVT.

This chain links TRBV2 with TRBJ2-5; 9 bases align to TRBD1. This CDR3 is built from 15 residues. J lost 4 bases, V lost 1 base, and 4 bases had no gene match. Germline lookup yields CDR1 SNHLY and CDR2 FYNNEI. Written as DNA, the CDR3 is TGTGCCAGCAGTGAAGAACAGGGGGCAAGAGAGACCCAGTACTTC. Its protein is CASSEEQGARETQYF.

The J gene is TRBJ1-2, the V gene TRBV5-1; 7 nucleotides align to TRBD1. The CDR3 loop spans 15 amino acids. Germline values: CDR1 SGHRS, CDR2 YFSETQ. V lost 4 bases to trimming and J lost 3 bases; unmatched junction nucleotides: 9. The CDR3 DNA sequence: TGCGCCAGCAGCGTGACAGGGATGTCGGACTATGGCTACACCTTC. As protein: CASSVTGMSDYGYTF.

The V call is TRBV5-6, the J call TRBJ1-1; TRBD1 matches at 10 bases. The CDR3 runs 17 residues. The ends lost 4 bases at V and 5 bases at J; junction bases unmatched: 14. Looked up from germline, CDR1 is SGHDT and CDR2 is YYEEEE. CDR3 in amino acids: CASSVGTGAFSGTEAFF. CDR3 nucleotides: TGTGCCAGCAGCGTCGGGACAGGGGCTTTTTCCGGGACTGAAGCTTTCTTT.

V usage is TRBV18 and J usage is TRBJ1-1; D is ambiguous. Germline V gene data show CDR1 as KGHSH and CDR2 as LQKENI. The CDR3 loop spans 13 amino acids. The V end was cut by 5 bases, the J end by 3 bases, with 10 bases between. The DNA of the CDR3 is TGTGCCAGCTCATACATCCGGGACACTGAAGCTTTCTTT. Translating gives CASSYIRDTEAFF.

The V call is TRBV25-1, the J call TRBJ2-6; TRBD1 aligns across 8 bases. J gave up 8 bases and V 7 bases, and 4 bases lay outside the gene matches. CDR1 and CDR2 from the germline V gene are MGHDK and SYGVNS. CDR3 length equals 13 residues. The CDR3 DNA reads TGTGCCAGCAAGGGACAGGTACCCAACGTCCTGACTTTC. Encoded protein: CASKGQVPNVLTF.

The rearrangement uses TRBV3-1 (or the pseudogene TRBV3-2) and TRBJ1-5, with 9 bases fitting TRBD1. V dropped 4 bases and J dropped 7; count of bases not matched to a gene: 8. This CDR3 has 15 amino acids. Germline V CDR1 and CDR2: LGHDT, YNNKEL (reference sequence). CDR3 protein: CASSPGQGRGQPQHF. Here the CDR3 DNA reads TGTGCCAGCAGCCCGGGACAGGGAAGGGGGCAGCCCCAGCATTTT.

The chain combines TRBV28 with TRBJ1-4; 7 bases map to TRBD1. The germline CDR1 and CDR2 sequences are MDHEN and SYDVKM. With 1 base clipped from V and 6 bases from J, the junction kept 5 bases outside the gene matches. The CDR3 contains 15 residues. The CDR3, as DNA: TGTGCCAGCAGTTTATTTGGGACAGCACATGAAAAACTGTTTTTT. Its translation: CASSLFGTAHEKLFF.

The rearrangement joins TRBV19 to TRBJ2-1; 12 bases agree with TRBD2. The germline V gene encodes CDR1 LNHDA and CDR2 SQIVND (reference sequence). The CDR3 contains 15 residues. V shed 5 bases and J 8 bases; nucleotides not matched to a gene: 7. The CDR3 DNA reads as TGTGCCAGTAGTCAGACTAGCGGGAGTTTCGATGAGCAGTTCTTC. It is translated as CASSQTSGSFDEQFF.

The rearrangement joins TRBV6-5 to TRBJ1-3; the D gene is possibly TRBD1 (6 bases). The CDR3 sequence is 15 residues long. Trimming stripped 6 bases from V and 2 bases from J, with 14 bases between. CDR1 MNHEY and CDR2 SVGAGI come from the germline V gene. CDR3 DNA: TGTGCCAGCAGACAGAGGGGGAGGGCTGGAAACACCATATATTTT. Amino acids: CASRQRGRAGNTIYF.